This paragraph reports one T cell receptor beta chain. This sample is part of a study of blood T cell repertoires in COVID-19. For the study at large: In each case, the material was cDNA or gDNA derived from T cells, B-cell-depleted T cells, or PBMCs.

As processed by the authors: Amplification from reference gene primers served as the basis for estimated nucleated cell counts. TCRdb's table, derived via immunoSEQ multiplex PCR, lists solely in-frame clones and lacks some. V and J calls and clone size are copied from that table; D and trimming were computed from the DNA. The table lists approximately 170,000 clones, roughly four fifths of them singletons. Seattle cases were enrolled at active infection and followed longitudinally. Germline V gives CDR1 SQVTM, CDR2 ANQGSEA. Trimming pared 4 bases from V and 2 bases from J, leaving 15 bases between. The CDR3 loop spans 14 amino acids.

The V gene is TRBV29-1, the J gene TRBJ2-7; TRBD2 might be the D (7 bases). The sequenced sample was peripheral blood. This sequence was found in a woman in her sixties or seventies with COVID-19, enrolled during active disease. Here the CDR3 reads CSVVGGGRAYEQYF. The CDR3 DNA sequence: TGCAGCGTTGTGGGGGGGGGCAGGGCCTACGAGCAGTACTTC.